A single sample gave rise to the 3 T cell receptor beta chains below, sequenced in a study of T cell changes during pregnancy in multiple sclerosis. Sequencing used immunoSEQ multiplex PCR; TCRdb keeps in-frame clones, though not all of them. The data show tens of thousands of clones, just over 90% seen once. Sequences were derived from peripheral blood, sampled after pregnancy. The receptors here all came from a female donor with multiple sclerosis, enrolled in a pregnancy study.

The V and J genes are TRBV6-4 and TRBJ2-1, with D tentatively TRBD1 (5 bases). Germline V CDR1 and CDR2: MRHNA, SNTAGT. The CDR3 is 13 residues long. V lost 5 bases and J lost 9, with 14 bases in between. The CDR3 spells CASSRHTDSEQFF. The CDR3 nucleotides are TGTGCCAGCAGTCGACACACCGACAGTGAGCAGTTCTTC.

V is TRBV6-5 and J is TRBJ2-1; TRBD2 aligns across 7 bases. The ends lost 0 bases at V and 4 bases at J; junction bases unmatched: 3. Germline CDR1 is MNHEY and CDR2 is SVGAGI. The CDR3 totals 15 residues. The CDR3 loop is CASSYSGTMYNEQFF. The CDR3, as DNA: TGTGCCAGCAGTTACTCGGGGACTATGTACAATGAGCAGTTCTTC.

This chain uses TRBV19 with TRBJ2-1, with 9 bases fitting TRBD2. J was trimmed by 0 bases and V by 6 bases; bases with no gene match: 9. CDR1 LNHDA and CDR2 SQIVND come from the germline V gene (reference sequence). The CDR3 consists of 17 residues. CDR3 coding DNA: TGTGCCAGTAGCTATTCTAGCGGGGCGAGCTCCTACAATGAGCAGTTCTTC. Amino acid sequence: CASSYSSGASSYNEQFF.